This T cell receptor beta chain came from a study of T cell responses to AZD1222 COVID-19 vaccine. Notes on the study in general: CD4 TCRs linked to vaccination spanned spike, dominating at 160-218 and 743-854. Donors skewed white British and female; clonal diversity was possibly underestimated.

The protocol was immunoSEQ multiplex PCR, while the TCRdb copy is restricted to in-frame clones and leaves out a portion. Of tens of thousands of clones in the sample, just over 85% were seen once. On this clone itself: Its antigen is not known.

This TCR came from an adult who received the AZD1222 COVID-19 vaccine. Sequencing was performed on peripheral blood, taken 28 days after the second AZD1222 dose.

Written as DNA, the CDR3 is TGTGCCAGCAGCTTAGGGTTCGGGAGCACAGATACGCAGTATTTT. It encodes CASSLGFGSTDTQYF. The J gene is TRBJ2-3, the V gene TRBV7-9; D is uncertain. CDR3 length equals 15 residues. V gave up 1 base and J gave up 0 bases, with 8 bases separating them. From germline, CDR1 is SEHNR and CDR2 FQNEAQ (reference sequence).